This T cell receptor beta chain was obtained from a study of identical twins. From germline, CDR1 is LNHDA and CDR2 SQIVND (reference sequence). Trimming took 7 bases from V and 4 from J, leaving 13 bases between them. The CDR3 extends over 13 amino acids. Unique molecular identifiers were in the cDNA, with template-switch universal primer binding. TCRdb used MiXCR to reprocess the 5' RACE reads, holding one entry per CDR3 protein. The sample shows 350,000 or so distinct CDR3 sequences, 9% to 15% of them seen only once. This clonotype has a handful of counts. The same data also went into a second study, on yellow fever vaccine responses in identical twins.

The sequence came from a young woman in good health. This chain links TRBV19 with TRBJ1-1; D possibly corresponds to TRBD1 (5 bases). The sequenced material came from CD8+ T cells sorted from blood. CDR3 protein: CASTQGWRTEAFF. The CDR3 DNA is TGTGCCAGTACCCAGGGTTGGCGCACTGAAGCTTTCTTT.